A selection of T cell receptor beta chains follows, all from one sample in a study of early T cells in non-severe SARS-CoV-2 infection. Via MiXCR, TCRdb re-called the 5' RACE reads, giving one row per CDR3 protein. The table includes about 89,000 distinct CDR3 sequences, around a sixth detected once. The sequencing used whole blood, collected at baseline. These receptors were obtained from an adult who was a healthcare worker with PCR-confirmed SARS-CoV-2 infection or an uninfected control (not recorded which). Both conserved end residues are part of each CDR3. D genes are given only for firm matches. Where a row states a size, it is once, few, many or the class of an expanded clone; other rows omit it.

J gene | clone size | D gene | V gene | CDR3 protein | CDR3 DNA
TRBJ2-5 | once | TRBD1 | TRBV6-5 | CASSYGTGEETQYF | TGTGCCAGCAGTTACGGGACAGGGGAAGAGACCCAGTACTTC
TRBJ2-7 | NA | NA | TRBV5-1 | CASSLSRGNYEQYF | TGCGCCAGCAGCTTGTCTCGGGGTAACTACGAGCAGTACTTC
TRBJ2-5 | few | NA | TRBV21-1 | CASSNILRGLEETQYF | TGTGCCAGCAGCAACATACTTCGGGGGCTGGAGGAGACCCAGTACTTC
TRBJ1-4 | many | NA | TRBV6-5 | CASSYSYSATNEKLFF | TGTGCCAGCAGTTACTCCTACAGTGCAACTAATGAAAAACTGTTTTTT
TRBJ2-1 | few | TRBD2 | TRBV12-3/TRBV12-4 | CASSKPSGAWNEQFF | TGTGCCAGCAGCAAACCTAGCGGGGCCTGGAATGAGCAGTTCTTC
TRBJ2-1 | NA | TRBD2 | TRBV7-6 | CASSHHLAGGPLDEQFF | TGTGCCAGCAGCCACCACTTAGCGGGAGGGCCTTTGGATGAGCAGTTCTTC
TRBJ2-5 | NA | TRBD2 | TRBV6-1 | CASSEESGTQETQYF | TGTGCCAGCAGTGAAGAGAGCGGGACCCAAGAGACCCAGTACTTC
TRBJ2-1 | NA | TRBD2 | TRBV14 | CASSLTSGSRDEQFF | TGTGCCAGCAGCTTAACTAGCGGGAGTAGAGATGAGCAGTTCTTC
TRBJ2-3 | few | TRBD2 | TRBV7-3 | CASSLTSGRIYTQYF | TGTGCCAGCAGCTTAACGAGCGGGAGAATATATACGCAGTATTTT
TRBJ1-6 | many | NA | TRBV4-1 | CASSQVPSGGNSPLHF | TGCGCCAGCAGCCAAGTCCCCTCGGGGGGAAATTCACCCCTCCACTTT
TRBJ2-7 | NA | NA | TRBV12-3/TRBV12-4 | CASSWGRISSYEQYF | TGTGCCAGCAGTTGGGGGCGGATCAGCTCCTACGAGCAGTACTTC
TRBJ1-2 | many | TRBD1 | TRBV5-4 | CASSVGQLGGGYTF | TGTGCCAGCAGCGTGGGACAGCTAGGGGGTGGCTACACCTTC
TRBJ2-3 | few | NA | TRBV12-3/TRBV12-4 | CASSLGTRYTDTQYF | TGTGCCAGCAGTTTAGGGACACGGTACACAGATACGCAGTATTTT
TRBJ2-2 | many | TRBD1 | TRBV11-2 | CASSLITGTGRFVGSGELFF | TGTGCCAGCAGCTTGATCACCGGGACAGGGCGTTTTGTGGGGTCCGGGGAGCTGTTTTTT
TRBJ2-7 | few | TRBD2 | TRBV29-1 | CSVSGLADYEQYF | TGCAGCGTTTCTGGACTAGCGGACTACGAGCAGTACTTC
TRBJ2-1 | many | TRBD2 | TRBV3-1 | CASSQAGGLAGVGEQFF | TGTGCCAGCAGCCAAGCGGGGGGACTAGCGGGAGTTGGGGAGCAGTTCTTC
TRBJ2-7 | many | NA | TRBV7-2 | CASSSAARPGGEQYF | TGTGCCAGCAGCTCCGCGGCCCGGCCCGGAGGCGAGCAGTACTTC
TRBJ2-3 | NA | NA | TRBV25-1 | CASSESWGNPDTQYF | TGTGCCAGCAGTGAATCATGGGGGAACCCAGATACGCAGTATTTT
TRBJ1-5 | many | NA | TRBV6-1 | CAARDNTVQHF | TGTGCCGCCCGCGACAATACGGTCCAGCATTTT
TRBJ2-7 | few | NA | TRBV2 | CASSEAGTSHEQYF | TGTGCCAGCAGTGAGGCCGGGACGTCGCACGAGCAGTACTTC
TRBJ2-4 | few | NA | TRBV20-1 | CSAIPMGNIQYF | TGCAGTGCTATCCCCATGGGGAACATTCAGTACTTC
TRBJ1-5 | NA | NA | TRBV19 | CASSTRDGFNQPQHF | TGTGCCAGTAGTACCCGGGACGGATTCAATCAGCCCCAGCATTTT
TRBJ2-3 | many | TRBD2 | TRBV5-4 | CASSLGLAGSTDTQYF | TGTGCCAGCAGCTTGGGACTAGCGGGATCCACAGATACGCAGTATTTT
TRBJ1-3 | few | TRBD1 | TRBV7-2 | CASSLIVAGGGRNTIYF | TGTGCCAGCAGCTTAATTGTCGCAGGGGGAGGCAGAAACACCATATATTTT
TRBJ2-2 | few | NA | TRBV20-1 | CSARNRANTGELFF | TGCAGTGCTAGAAACAGGGCGAACACCGGGGAGCTGTTTTTT
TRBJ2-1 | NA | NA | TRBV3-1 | CASSQVDEQFF | TGTGCCAGCAGCCAAGTAGACGAGCAGTTCTTC
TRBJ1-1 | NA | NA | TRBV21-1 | CASSKVAHLTGNTEAFF | TGTGCCAGCAGCAAAGTGGCCCACTTAACAGGGAACACTGAAGCTTTCTTT
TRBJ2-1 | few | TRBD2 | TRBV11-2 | CASSLRSGSFNEQFF | TGTGCCAGCAGCTTACGTAGCGGGAGTTTCAATGAGCAGTTCTTC
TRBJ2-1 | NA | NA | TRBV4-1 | CASSQPSRNEQFF | TGCGCCAGCAGCCAGCCCTCTAGGAATGAGCAGTTCTTC
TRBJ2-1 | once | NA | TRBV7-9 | CASSARGSSDNEQFF | TGTGCCAGCAGCGCCCGCGGGTCTTCCGACAATGAGCAGTTCTTC
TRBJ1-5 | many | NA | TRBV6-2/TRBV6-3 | CASSYASYQPQHF | TGTGCCAGCAGTTACGCTTCATATCAGCCCCAGCATTTT
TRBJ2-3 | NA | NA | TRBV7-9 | CASSPPPGSTDTQYF | TGTGCCAGCAGCCCCCCTCCAGGGAGCACAGATACGCAGTATTTT
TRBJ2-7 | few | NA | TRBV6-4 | CASIPGSLMGEQYF | TGTGCCAGCATCCCTGGGTCCCTCATGGGGGAGCAGTACTTC
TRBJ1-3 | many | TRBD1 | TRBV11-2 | CASSLGQGDTIYF | TGTGCCAGCAGCTTAGGACAGGGGGACACCATATATTTT
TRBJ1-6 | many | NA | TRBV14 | CASSQGREYSPLHF | TGTGCCAGCAGCCAAGGGAGAGAGTATTCACCCCTCCACTTT
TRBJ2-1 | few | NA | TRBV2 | CASSSNEQFF | TGTGCCAGCAGTAGTAATGAGCAGTTCTTC
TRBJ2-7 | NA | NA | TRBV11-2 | CASSTLGANTYEQYF | TGTGCCAGCAGCACCCTAGGGGCGAACACCTACGAGCAGTACTTC
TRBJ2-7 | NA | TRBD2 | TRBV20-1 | CSAGTSGRVYEQYF | TGCAGTGCAGGGACTAGCGGGAGAGTGTACGAGCAGTACTTC
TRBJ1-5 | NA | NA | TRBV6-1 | CASTRRVTNQPQHF | TGTGCCAGCACGCGCAGGGTAACCAATCAGCCCCAGCATTTT
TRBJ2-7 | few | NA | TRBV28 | CASSLEEQYF | TGTGCCAGCAGTTTGGAAGAGCAGTACTTC
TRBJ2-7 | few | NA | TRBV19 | CASSELLGAAYEQYF | TGTGCCAGTAGCGAACTTCTGGGGGCGGCCTACGAGCAGTACTTC
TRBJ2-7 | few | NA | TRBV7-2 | CASSFVLGEQYF | TGTGCCAGCAGCTTCGTCCTGGGAGAGCAGTACTTC
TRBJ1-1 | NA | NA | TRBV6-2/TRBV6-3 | CASTTGGPWVRSEAFF | TGTGCCAGCACCACCGGGGGGCCGTGGGTGCGGAGTGAAGCTTTCTTT
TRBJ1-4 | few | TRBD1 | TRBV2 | CASSGTVEKLFF | TGTGCCAGCAGCGGGACAGTTGAAAAACTGTTTTTT
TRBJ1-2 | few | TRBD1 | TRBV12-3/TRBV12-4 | CASSLAVGGLRGYTF | TGTGCCAGCAGTTTAGCGGTAGGGGGCCTACGGGGCTACACCTTC
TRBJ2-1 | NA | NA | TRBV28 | CASSFVYTEQFF | TGTGCCAGCAGTTTTGTTTACACTGAGCAGTTCTTC
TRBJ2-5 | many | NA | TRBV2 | CASSDVSQETQYF | TGTGCCAGCAGTGACGTTAGCCAAGAGACCCAGTACTTC
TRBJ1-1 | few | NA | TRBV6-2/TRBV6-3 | CASTAQDTEAFF | TGTGCCAGCACGGCGCAGGACACTGAAGCTTTCTTT
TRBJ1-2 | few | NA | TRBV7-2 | CASSLQSADGSYGYTF | TGTGCCAGCAGCTTACAGTCCGCGGACGGGAGCTATGGCTACACCTTC
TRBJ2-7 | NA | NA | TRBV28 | CASSIGRVYEQYF | TGTGCCAGCAGTATTGGCAGGGTCTACGAGCAGTACTTC
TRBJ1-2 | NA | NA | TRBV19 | CASSIGFQGLNGYTF | TGTGCCAGTAGTATCGGGTTCCAGGGGCTGAATGGCTACACCTTC
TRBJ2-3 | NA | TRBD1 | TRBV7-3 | CASSQGQGGTDTQYF | TGTGCCAGCAGCCAGGGACAGGGTGGCACAGATACGCAGTATTTT
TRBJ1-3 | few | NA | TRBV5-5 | CASSLAGSISGNTIYF | TGTGCCAGCAGCTTGGCAGGGTCGATCTCTGGAAACACCATATATTTT
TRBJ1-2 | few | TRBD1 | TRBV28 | CASSPFRDRDYGYTF | TGTGCCAGCAGTCCTTTTCGGGACAGGGACTATGGCTACACCTTC
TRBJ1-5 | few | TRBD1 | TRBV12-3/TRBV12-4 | CASSSGQGHPQHF | TGTGCCAGCAGTTCGGGACAGGGGCATCCCCAGCATTTT